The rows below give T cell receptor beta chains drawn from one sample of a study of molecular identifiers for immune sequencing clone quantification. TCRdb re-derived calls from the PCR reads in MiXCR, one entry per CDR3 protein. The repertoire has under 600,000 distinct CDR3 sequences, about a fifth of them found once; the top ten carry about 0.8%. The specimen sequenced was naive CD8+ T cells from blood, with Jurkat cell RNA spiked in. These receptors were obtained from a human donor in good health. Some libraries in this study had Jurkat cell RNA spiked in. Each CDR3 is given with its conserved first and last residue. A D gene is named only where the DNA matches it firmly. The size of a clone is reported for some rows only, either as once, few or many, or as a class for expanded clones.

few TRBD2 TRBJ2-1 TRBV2 TGTGCCAGCAGTGTCACTAGCGGGGACTACAATGAGCAGTTCTTC CASSVTSGDYNEQFF
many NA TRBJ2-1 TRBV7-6 TGTGCCAGCAGCTTAGCGGTGGCGGCCGGTGAGCAGTTCTTC CASSLAVAAGEQFF
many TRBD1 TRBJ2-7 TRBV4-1 TGCGCCAGCAGCCAAAGAGGGGACAGCTCCTACGAGCAGTACTTC CASSQRGDSSYEQYF
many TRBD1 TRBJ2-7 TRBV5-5 TGTGCCAGCAGCTTGGGACAGGGGCGGTACGAGCAGTACTTC CASSLGQGRYEQYF
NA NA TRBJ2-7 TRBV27 TGTGCCAGCAGTTTAACGGGAGAGGGGTACGAGCAGTACTTC CASSLTGEGYEQYF
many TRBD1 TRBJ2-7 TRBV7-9 TGTGCCAGCAGCTCCGACAGGGGGGTCTACGAGCAGTACTTC CASSSDRGVYEQYF
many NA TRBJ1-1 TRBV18 TGTGCCAGCTCACCACCCCGGCAGGTGAACACTGAAGCTTTCTTT CASSPPRQVNTEAFF
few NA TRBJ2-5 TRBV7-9 TGTGCCAGCAGCTCCCCAGGGGGGCAGCAAGAGACCCAGTACTTC CASSSPGGQQETQYF
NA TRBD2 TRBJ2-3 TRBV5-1 TGCGCCAGCAGCTTAAACCCAGGACTAGCGGGAGGGAAGACAGATGCGCAGTATTTT CASSLNPGLAGGKTDAQYF
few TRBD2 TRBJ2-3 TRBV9 TGTGCCAGCAGCGTCGGGGCCGCGGGGGTGGCCGGCACAGATACGCAGTATTTT CASSVGAAGVAGTDTQYF
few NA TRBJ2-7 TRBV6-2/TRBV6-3 TGTGCCAGCAGGGACGGCGACTCCTACGAGCAGTACTTC CASRDGDSYEQYF
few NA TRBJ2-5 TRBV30 TGTGCCTGGAGTTTGGACTACGAGACCCAGTACTTC CAWSLDYETQYF
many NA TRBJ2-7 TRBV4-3 TGCGCCAGCAGCCTATGGACTACCACGGAGTCCGAGCAGTACTTC CASSLWTTTESEQYF
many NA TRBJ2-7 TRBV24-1 TGTGCCACCAGTGAAGTCTGGCAGGGAAGACACTACGAGCAGTACTTC CATSEVWQGRHYEQYF
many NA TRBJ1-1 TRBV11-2 TGTGCCAGCAGCCTTAATGACCCCACTGAAGCTTTCTTT CASSLNDPTEAFF
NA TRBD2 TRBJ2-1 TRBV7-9 TGTGCCAGCAGCTTAGGACTAGCGGGGATGTACAATGAGCAGTTCTTC CASSLGLAGMYNEQFF
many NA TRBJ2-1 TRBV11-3 TGTGCCAGCAGCTCTAGACAGGTTATTAGCGGGCCTGACTACAATGAGCAGTTCTTC CASSSRQVISGPDYNEQFF
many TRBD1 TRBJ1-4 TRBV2 TGTGCCAGCAACGACCGCGGGACAGAACTGTTTTTT CASNDRGTELFF
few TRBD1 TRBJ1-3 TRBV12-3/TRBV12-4 TGTGCCAGCACCCAACCCAGGGGGCCTGGAAACACCATATATTTT CASTQPRGPGNTIYF
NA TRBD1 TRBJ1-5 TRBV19 TGTGCCAGTAGTATAGTGACAGGGAGTAATCAGCCCCAGCATTTT CASSIVTGSNQPQHF
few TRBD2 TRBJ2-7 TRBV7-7 TGTGCTAGCAGCCCCGGGGCGGGAGGTGACGAGCAGTACTTC CASSPGAGGDEQYF
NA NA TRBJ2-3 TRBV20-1 TGCAGTGCTAGCTTTAGTAGGGGACGGCTAGAAGATACGCAGTATTTT CSASFSRGRLEDTQYF
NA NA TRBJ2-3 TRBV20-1 TGCAGCCTGGAGGGCGCCCATACGCAGTATTTT CSLEGAHTQYF
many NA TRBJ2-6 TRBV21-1 TGTGCCAGCAGGACCGGGACAGGGAAGTCGTCTGGGGCCAACGTCCTGACTTTC CASRTGTGKSSGANVLTF
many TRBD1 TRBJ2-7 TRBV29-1 TGCAGCGTTGAAGAAGGTGGGACAGGGTGGTACGAGCAGTACTTC CSVEEGGTGWYEQYF
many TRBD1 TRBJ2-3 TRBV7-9 TGTGCCAGCAGCTTAGCGTACGGGACAGGGGTTGTGGATACGCAGTATTTT CASSLAYGTGVVDTQYF
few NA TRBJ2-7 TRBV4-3 TGCGCCAGCAGCCAAGGTTTCGAATACGAGCAGTACTTC CASSQGFEYEQYF
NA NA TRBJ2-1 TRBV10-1 TGCGCCAGCCCCAGTAGGAGGAAGCCGGAGCACAATGAGCAGTTCTTC CASPSRRKPEHNEQFF
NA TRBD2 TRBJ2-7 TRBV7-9 TGTGCCAGCAGCTTAACCGGACTAGGACGCTCTCACGAGCAGTACTTC CASSLTGLGRSHEQYF
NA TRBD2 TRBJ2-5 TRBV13 TGTGCCAGCCTCAAAGTCGGCGGGGGACGACAAGAGACCCAGTACTTC CASLKVGGGRQETQYF
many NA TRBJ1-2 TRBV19 TGTGCCAGTAGTATAGACAGCAGCGGCTACACCTTC CASSIDSSGYTF
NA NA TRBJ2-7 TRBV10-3 TGTGCCATCAGGGGGACTTTCTACGAGCAGTACTTC CAIRGTFYEQYF
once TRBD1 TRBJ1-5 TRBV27 TGTGCCAGCAGCGGGGGACAGGGCCTCGGCAATCAGCCCCAGCATTTT CASSGGQGLGNQPQHF
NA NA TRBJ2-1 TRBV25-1 TGTGCCAGCAGTGAGGGTTATAACAATGAGCAGTTCTTC CASSEGYNNEQFF
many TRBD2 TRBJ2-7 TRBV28 TGTGCCAGCAGCCCCCTACTAGCGCGGGCCTACGAGCAGTACTTC CASSPLLARAYEQYF
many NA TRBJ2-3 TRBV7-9 TGTGCCAGCAGCCCCGCGACAGATACGCAGTATTTT CASSPATDTQYF
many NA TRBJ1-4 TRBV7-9 TGTGCCAGCAGTGTCACAGGGTCAACTAATGAAAAACTGTTTTTT CASSVTGSTNEKLFF
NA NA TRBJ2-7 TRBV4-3 TGCGCCAGCAGCCAAGGGGTTGCCTACGGGGCCGTCTACGAGCAGTACTTC CASSQGVAYGAVYEQYF
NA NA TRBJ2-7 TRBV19 TGTGCCTCGGGGGACGGAGTTACCTACGAGCAGTACTTC CASGDGVTYEQYF
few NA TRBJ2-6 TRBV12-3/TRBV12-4 TGTGCCAGCGGACGGGGGTCTGGGGCCAACGTCCTGACTTTC CASGRGSGANVLTF
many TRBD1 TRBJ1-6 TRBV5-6 TGTGCCAGCAGCAGGACAGGAGTATCACCCCTCCACTTT CASSRTGVSPLHF
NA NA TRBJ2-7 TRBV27 TGTGCCAGCAGTTCTAGGACCGTTACAAACCCCTACGAGCAGTACTTC CASSSRTVTNPYEQYF
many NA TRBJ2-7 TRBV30 TGTGCCTGGAGCAAGACCACCAGCTCCTACGAGCAGTACTTC CAWSKTTSSYEQYF
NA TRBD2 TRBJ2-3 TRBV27 TGTGCCAGCAGTTCACGGACTGGGGCTAGCGGCAGTACAGATACGCAGTATTTT CASSSRTGASGSTDTQYF
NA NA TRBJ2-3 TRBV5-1 TGCGCCAGCAGCTTGGGCTGGCAGGGCTTCGCAGATACGCAGTATTTT CASSLGWQGFADTQYF